This T cell receptor beta chain was documented in a study of cytomegalovirus exposure and HLA in healthy donors. Study conclusions and caveats: For most TCR beta V segments, an earlier analysis put the productive rate at about 90% or about 30% of the time. Published work reported that the classifier diagnosed cytomegalovirus status with high specificity and sensitivity. According to the study, 150 to 200 TCR beta chains were cytomegalovirus-associated. A further, later analysis showed that HLA-associated TCR beta chains (compared with equally common others) were more clonally expanded.

With respect to this clone: Its specificity is unknown.

The CDR3 has 16 amino acids. The PCR used 60 Vbeta and 13 Jbeta primers. Sequenced by immunoSEQ multiplex PCR; TCRdb stores in-frame clones only, minus some. Of roughly 180,000 clones listed, 75% to 80% are singletons. The TCR sequence derives from a female donor in good health and CMV-seronegative. The chain has TRBV7-5 and TRBJ2-1; the table's D gene call, TRBD2, was not cross checked with the DNA. TRBV7-5 has pseudogene status. The source material was PBMCs. Here the CDR3 DNA reads TGTGCCAGAAGCTTAGTCAGACTACCCGACTACAATGAGCAGTTCTTC. Encoded protein: CARSLVRLPDYNEQFF.